The 15 T cell receptor beta chains below all came from one sample that was sequenced in a study of tumor-infiltrating lymphocytes in oesophageal squamous cell carcinoma. TCRdb redid the calling of the PCR reads with MiXCR, one entry per CDR3 protein. The sample lists approximately 19,000 distinct CDR3 sequences, about two fifths occurring once. The specimen sequenced was normal esophageal tissue next to the tumor. Source of these receptors: a male donor with esophageal squamous cell carcinoma.

Of note for this clonotype: A read error is likely, as this CDR3 ends without the conserved phenylalanine or tryptophan. The DNA is omitted, as the CDR3 cannot be located on it reliably, and the CDR3 follows TCRdb's listing. The rearrangement links TRBV12-3 or TRBV12-4 to TRBJ2-7. The CDR3 region is 15 residues in length, termini included. The CDR3 sequence: CASTYHANYGYTFGS.

Concerning this clonotype itself: A much larger clonotype is one base distant, so this may be a read error. The chain uses TRBV7-8 and TRBJ2-4, with 11 positions matching TRBD2. The DNA end is a closer match to TRBJ2-1, so the J assignment may be wrong. The length of the CDR3 is 18 residues. CDR1 is SGHVS, CDR2 FQNEAQ, per germline. This chain's CDR3 is CASSLLLAGGESVLEQFF. Written as DNA, the CDR3 is TGTGCCAGCAGCTTATTGCTAGCGGGAGGAGAGAGCGTCCTCGAGCAGTTCTTC.

This clonotype was counted at least ten times. The V call is TRBV18, the J call TRBJ2-1; either TRBD1 or TRBD2 may supply D (5 bases each). CDR3 length: 12 amino acids. V was clipped by 2 bases and J by 6 bases, with 5 bases between them. The V gene's germline CDR1 is KGHSH and CDR2 LQKENI. The CDR3 nucleotides read TGTGCCAGCTCACCAGGGGGCAATGAGCAGTTCTTC. Its protein is CASSPGGNEQFF.

In this sample, this clonotype turned up many times. This chain connects TRBV28 to TRBJ2-7; 14 bases are a match to TRBD2. V gave up 9 bases and J gave up 6 bases; unmatched junction bases: 7. The CDR3 is made up of 14 amino acids. The germline CDR1 and CDR2 sequences are MDHEN and SYDVKM. The CDR3 DNA reads TGTGCCAGTTTGACTAGCGGGAGGGTGGGCGAGCAGTACTTC. It encodes CASLTSGRVGEQYF. Supplemented by reference TRBV28 and TRBJ2-7, the full variable domain reads DVKVTQSSRYLVKRTGEKVFLECVQDMDHENMFWYRQDPGLGLRLIYFSYDVKMKEKGDIPEGYSVSREKKERFSLILESASTNQTSMYLCASLTSGRVGEQYFGPGTRLTVT.

This clonotype was seen at least ten times. The chain combines TRBV5-1 with TRBJ2-5; TRBD1 might be the D (5 bases). Trimming pared 6 bases from V and 1 base from J, leaving 10 bases between. This CDR3 comprises 13 residues. In germline, CDR1 is SGHRS, CDR2 YFSETQ. CDR3 in DNA: TGCGCCAGCAAGACAGAGACCCAAGAGACCCAGTACTTC. Protein product: CASKTETQETQYF.

The chain is built from TRBV7-8 and TRBJ2-7; possibly TRBD1 for D (5 bases). This CDR3 spans 15 amino acids. Germline assignment: CDR1 SGHVS and CDR2 FQNEAQ. The ends were cut back, 5 bases at V and 4 bases at J, with 18 bases in the middle. The CDR3 loop reads CASSPVGAFVYEQYF. The CDR3 DNA reads as TGTGCCAGCAGCCCTGTTGGGGCGTTTGTTTACGAGCAGTACTTC.

In its sample, this clonotype was seen many times. V and J are TRBV2 and TRBJ2-1; perhaps TRBD2 as D (7 bases). Trimming took off 6 bases at V and 8 bases at J, with 17 bases between the two ends. Per germline, CDR1 SNHLY and CDR2 FYNNEI. The CDR3 has 14 residues. In DNA form, the CDR3 reads TGTGCCAGCAGCATCAGGGGAGGGATCGATGAGCAGTTCTTC. Its translation: CASSIRGGIDEQFF.

The J gene is TRBJ1-5, the V gene TRBV7-2; D uncertain. Trimming left V 0 bases short and J 4 bases short, with 4 bases between. CDR3 size: 13 residues. Germline assignment: CDR1 SGHTA and CDR2 FQGNSA. For the CDR3, the DNA is TGTGCCAGCAGCTTAGCGAAGAATCAGCCCCAGCATTTT. It translates to CASSLAKNQPQHF.

CDR3 loop: CASSDNYRRKPQETQYF. CDR3 sequence (DNA): TGTGCCAGCAGTGATAATTATCGGAGAAAACCCCAAGAGACCCAGTACTTC. The chain couples TRBV6-1 to TRBJ2-5; D is ambiguous. V was clipped by 3 bases and J by 1 base, with 18 bases between them. Germline values: CDR1 MNHNS, CDR2 SASEGT. CDR3 length: 17 amino acids.

This clonotype rates as medium-sized. The genes are TRBV6-1 and TRBJ1-2; TRBD1 matches 8 bases. This CDR3 is 17 amino acids long. After removal of 1 base from V and 1 base from J, the junction contained 8 bases not matched to a gene. CDR1 is MNHNS, CDR2 SASEGT, per germline. The CDR3 sequence: CASSEEGWDRRNYGYTF. CDR3 DNA: TGTGCCAGCAGTGAAGAGGGATGGGACAGGCGTAACTATGGCTACACCTTC.

This clonotype showed up just a few times. The chain has TRBV6-1 and TRBJ2-3; no firm D call. The CDR3 sequence is 14 residues long. CDR1 and CDR2 from the germline V gene are MNHNS and SASEGT. Trimming stripped 5 bases from V and 0 bases from J, with 9 bases between. CDR3 protein: CASSKLTSTDTQYF. The CDR3, as DNA: TGTGCCAGCAGTAAACTAACTAGCACAGATACGCAGTATTTT.

This clonotype appeared a few times. The J gene is TRBJ2-4, the V gene TRBV6-1; 12 nucleotides match TRBD2. With the DNA end fitting TRBJ2-7 better, the J assignment may be wrong. Germline CDR1 reads MNHNS; CDR2 reads SASEGT. The CDR3 spans 15 residues. The CDR3 DNA reads as TGTGCCACCGGGACTAGCGGGCCCATTACCTACGAGCAGTACTTC. Translated: CATGTSGPITYEQYF.

V and J are TRBV7-2 and TRBJ1-1; no clear D gene. Trimming pared 7 bases from V and 3 bases from J, leaving 15 bases between. CDR3 length: 14 residues. Looked up from germline, CDR1 is SGHTA and CDR2 is FQGNSA. CDR3 sequence reads: CASTEGGYYTEAFF. CDR3 bases: TGTGCCAGCACCGAAGGCGGATATTACACTGAAGCTTTCTTT.

The sample holds a few counts of this clonotype. This chain uses TRBV20-1 with TRBJ2-1, with TRBD1 matching over 8 bases. Matching the DNA end better, TRBJ2-5 makes the J call doubtful. The CDR3 is 16 residues long. Looked up from germline, CDR1 is DFQATT and CDR2 is SNEGSKA (reference sequence). In DNA, the CDR3 is TGCAGTGCTAGAGATCGCAGCAGGGGGCCTGTGGAGACCCAGTACTTC. It codes for CSARDRSRGPVETQYF.

Only a few counts were recorded for this clonotype. The chain carries TRBV7-8 and TRBJ2-5; 7 bases are shared with TRBD2. Matching the DNA end better, TRBJ2-1 makes the J call doubtful. This CDR3 contains 15 residues. CDR1 is SGHVS and CDR2 is FQNEAQ in the germline V gene. The CDR3 here is CASSLVGTNYNEQFF. In DNA, the CDR3 is TGTGCCAGCAGCTTAGTCGGGACTAACTACAATGAGCAGTTCTTC.